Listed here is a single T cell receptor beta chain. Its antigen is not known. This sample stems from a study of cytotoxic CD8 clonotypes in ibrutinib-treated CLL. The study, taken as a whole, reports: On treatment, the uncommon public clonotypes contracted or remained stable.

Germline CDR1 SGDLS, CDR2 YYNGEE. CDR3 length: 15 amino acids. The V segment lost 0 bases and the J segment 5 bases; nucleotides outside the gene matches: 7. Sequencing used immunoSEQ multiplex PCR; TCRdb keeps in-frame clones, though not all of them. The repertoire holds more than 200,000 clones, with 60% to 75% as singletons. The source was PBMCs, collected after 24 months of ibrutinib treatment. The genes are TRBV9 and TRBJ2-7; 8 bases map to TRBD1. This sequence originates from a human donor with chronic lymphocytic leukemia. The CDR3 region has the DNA TGTGCCAGCAGCGTAGCGGGACAGGACTCGAACGAGCAGTACTTC. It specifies CASSVAGQDSNEQYF.